Following are 10 T cell receptor beta chains from one sample sequenced in a study of blood T cells in healthy people across ages. Primers used in a second PCR of roughly 7 to 11 cycles were a sample-barcoded 5' primer and a J-beta primer mix. TCRdb used MiXCR to reprocess the 5' RACE reads, holding one entry per CDR3 protein. The sample has about 1.5 million distinct CDR3 sequences, about 45% seen once. Source material: blood. The receptors stem from a woman younger than 30 in good health.

V usage is TRBV7-2 and J usage is TRBJ2-3; no definite D call. The CDR3 extends over 15 amino acids. Trimming took 1 base from V and 2 from J, leaving 10 bases between them. Germline CDR1 SGHTA, CDR2 FQGNSA. The CDR3 region has the DNA TGTGCCAGCAGCTTAGGACTCGACGACACAGATACGCAGTATTTT. Its translation: CASSLGLDDTDTQYF.

The CDR3 is CASSESAGTQFYEQYF. CDR3 sequence (DNA): TGTGCCAGCAGTGAATCAGCGGGAACCCAATTTTACGAGCAGTACTTC. The chain joins TRBV6-1 to TRBJ2-7, with 7 bases that match TRBD2. The CDR3 extends over 16 amino acids. Trimming at V came to 2 bases and at J to 4 bases, leaving 11 bases not matched to a gene. Germline CDR1 reads MNHNS; CDR2 reads SASEGT.

The chain carries TRBV7-2 and TRBJ2-7; D possibly corresponds to TRBD1 (5 bases). Germline assignment: CDR1 SGHTA and CDR2 FQGNSA. This CDR3 has 16 amino acids. V was clipped by 10 bases and J by 3 bases, with 25 bases between them. The CDR3, as DNA: TGTGCCAACACTTTAGGTGGGGCAGGGCGAGGCTACGAGCAGTACTTC. It codes for CANTLGGAGRGYEQYF.

V and J are TRBV20-1 and TRBJ2-1; no reliable D call. Germline V gene sequence: CDR1 DFQATT, CDR2 SNEGSKA (reference sequence). V lost 1 base, J lost 6 bases, and 1 base lay in between. There are 10 residues in the CDR3. The CDR3 region has the DNA TGCAGTGCTAGAGCCAATGAGCAGTTCTTC. It specifies CSARANEQFF.

J is TRBJ1-2 and V is TRBV7-8; possible D gene TRBD1, 5 bases. V lost 4 bases, J lost 4 bases, and 16 bases lay in between. CDR3 length: 15 residues. CDR1 is SGHVS and CDR2 is FQNEAQ in the germline V gene. CDR3 DNA sequence: TGTGCCAGCAGCTCCGGGGGGGGAAGGGTCTATGGCTACACCTTC. Translating gives CASSSGGGRVYGYTF.

V usage is TRBV7-2 and J usage is TRBJ2-5; 13 bases map to TRBD2. V shed 5 bases and J 6 bases; nucleotides not matched to a gene: 12. Germline CDR1 is SGHTA and CDR2 is FQGNSA. This CDR3 comprises 17 residues. The CDR3 nucleotides read TGTGCCAGCAGCCCCCCGGGAGGACTAGCGGGGGTTAAGACCCAGTACTTC. Its protein is CASSPPGGLAGVKTQYF.

The rearrangement links TRBV7-2 to TRBJ1-5; D is ambiguous. Germline-derived CDR1 and CDR2 are SGHTA and FQGNSA. Trimming shortened V by 1 base and J by 3 bases, and 10 bases separated the two germline ends. This CDR3 has 15 residues. CDR3 coding DNA: TGTGCCAGCAGCTTAGAGTCAGCGGTCAATCAGCCCCAGCATTTT. Protein: CASSLESAVNQPQHF.

The chain employs TRBV7-2 and TRBJ2-5; D uncertain. This CDR3 spans 11 amino acids. Germline CDR1 SGHTA, CDR2 FQGNSA. Trimming removed 3 bases from V and 11 bases from J, with 10 bases in between. CDR3 nucleotide sequence: TGTGCCAGCAGCTTTAATGTTGAGCAGTACTTC. Protein sequence: CASSFNVEQYF.

The V and J genes are TRBV20-1 and TRBJ2-3; 8 nucleotides agree with TRBD2. Germline V gives CDR1 DFQATT, CDR2 SNEGSKA (reference sequence). CDR3 length: 19 residues. The V segment lost 0 bases and the J segment 0 bases; nucleotides outside the gene matches: 14. CDR3 protein: CSARDHIGSGIYSTDTQYF. The CDR3 DNA reads TGCAGTGCTAGAGATCATATCGGTAGCGGGATATATAGCACAGATACGCAGTATTTT.

The chain combines TRBV29-1 with TRBJ2-7; 11 nucleotides agree with TRBD1. The J segment lost 0 bases and the V segment lost 4 bases, leaving 5 bases of the junction unmatched. The CDR3 runs to 15 residues. The germline gives CDR1 SQVTM, CDR2 ANQGSEA. CDR3 residues: CSVGPGTGGSYEQYF. As DNA, the CDR3 is TGCAGCGTTGGTCCCGGGACAGGGGGCTCCTACGAGCAGTACTTC.